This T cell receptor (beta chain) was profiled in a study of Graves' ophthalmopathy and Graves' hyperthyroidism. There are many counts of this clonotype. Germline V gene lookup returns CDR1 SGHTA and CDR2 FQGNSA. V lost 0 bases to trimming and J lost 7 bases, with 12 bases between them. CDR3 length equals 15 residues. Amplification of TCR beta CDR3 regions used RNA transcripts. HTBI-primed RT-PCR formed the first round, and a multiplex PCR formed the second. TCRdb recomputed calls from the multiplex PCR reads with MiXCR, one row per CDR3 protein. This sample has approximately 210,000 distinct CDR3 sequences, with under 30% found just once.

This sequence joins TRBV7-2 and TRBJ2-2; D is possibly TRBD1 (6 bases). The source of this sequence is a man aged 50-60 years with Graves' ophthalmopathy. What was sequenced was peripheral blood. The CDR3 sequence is CASSLAQTGVGELFF. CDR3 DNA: TGTGCCAGCAGCTTAGCCCAGACAGGCGTCGGGGAGCTGTTTTTT.